This T cell receptor beta chain was documented in a study of T cell changes during pregnancy in multiple sclerosis. The V gene's germline CDR1 is MNHNS and CDR2 SASEGT. The CDR3 length is 15 residues. With V trimmed by 6 bases and J by 8 bases, 12 bases remained unmatched. Repertoires were generated with immunoSEQ multiplex PCR, while TCRdb's copy carries only in-frame clones and drops some. The sample yields 13,000 or so clones, 88% seen once. The rearrangement uses TRBV6-1 and TRBJ1-5; TRBD1 matches 8 bases. This sample comprised CD8+ T cells from peripheral blood mononuclear cells, obtained in the first trimester of pregnancy. This clonotype was sampled from a female donor with multiple sclerosis, enrolled in a pregnancy study. CDR3 DNA sequence: TGTGCCAGCAGCCGTGAAACAGGGGGGATGGAGCCCCAGCATTTT. As protein: CASSRETGGMEPQHF.